What follows describes a single TCR beta chain. This sample was included in a study of blood T cell repertoires in COVID-19. As for the study in general: The samples span acute and convalescent COVID-19 from the United States, Italy and Spain. From T cells, B-cell-depleted T cells, or PBMCs came the material, which was cDNA or gDNA.

This CDR3 is 12 amino acids long. The V end was cut by 2 bases, the J end by 7 bases, with 7 bases between. Germline CDR1 SGHRS, CDR2 YFSETQ. In the authors' workflow: For nucleated cells, counts were estimated from reference gene primer amplification. TCRdb's copy holds only in-frame clones and misses some; the assay was immunoSEQ multiplex PCR. Clone size and the V and J calls come from that table; the DNA yielded D and trimming. The table shows 72,000 or so clones, with about three quarters occurring only once. The V call is TRBV5-1, the J call TRBJ2-1, with a weak D call TRBD2 (6 bases). This clonotype was sampled from a human donor in a cohort sampled during active COVID-19. Sequenced sample: peripheral blood. CDR3 residues: CASSFGGNEQFF. The CDR3 coding sequence is TGCGCCAGCAGCTTCGGAGGGAATGAGCAGTTCTTC. Drawing the rest from reference TRBV5-1 and TRBJ2-1, the complete variable domain is KAGVTQTPRYLIKTRGQQVTLSCSPISGHRSVSWYQQTPGQGLQFLFEYFSETQRNKGNFPGRFSGRQFSNSRSEMNVSTLELGDSALYLCASSFGGNEQFFGPGTRLTVL.